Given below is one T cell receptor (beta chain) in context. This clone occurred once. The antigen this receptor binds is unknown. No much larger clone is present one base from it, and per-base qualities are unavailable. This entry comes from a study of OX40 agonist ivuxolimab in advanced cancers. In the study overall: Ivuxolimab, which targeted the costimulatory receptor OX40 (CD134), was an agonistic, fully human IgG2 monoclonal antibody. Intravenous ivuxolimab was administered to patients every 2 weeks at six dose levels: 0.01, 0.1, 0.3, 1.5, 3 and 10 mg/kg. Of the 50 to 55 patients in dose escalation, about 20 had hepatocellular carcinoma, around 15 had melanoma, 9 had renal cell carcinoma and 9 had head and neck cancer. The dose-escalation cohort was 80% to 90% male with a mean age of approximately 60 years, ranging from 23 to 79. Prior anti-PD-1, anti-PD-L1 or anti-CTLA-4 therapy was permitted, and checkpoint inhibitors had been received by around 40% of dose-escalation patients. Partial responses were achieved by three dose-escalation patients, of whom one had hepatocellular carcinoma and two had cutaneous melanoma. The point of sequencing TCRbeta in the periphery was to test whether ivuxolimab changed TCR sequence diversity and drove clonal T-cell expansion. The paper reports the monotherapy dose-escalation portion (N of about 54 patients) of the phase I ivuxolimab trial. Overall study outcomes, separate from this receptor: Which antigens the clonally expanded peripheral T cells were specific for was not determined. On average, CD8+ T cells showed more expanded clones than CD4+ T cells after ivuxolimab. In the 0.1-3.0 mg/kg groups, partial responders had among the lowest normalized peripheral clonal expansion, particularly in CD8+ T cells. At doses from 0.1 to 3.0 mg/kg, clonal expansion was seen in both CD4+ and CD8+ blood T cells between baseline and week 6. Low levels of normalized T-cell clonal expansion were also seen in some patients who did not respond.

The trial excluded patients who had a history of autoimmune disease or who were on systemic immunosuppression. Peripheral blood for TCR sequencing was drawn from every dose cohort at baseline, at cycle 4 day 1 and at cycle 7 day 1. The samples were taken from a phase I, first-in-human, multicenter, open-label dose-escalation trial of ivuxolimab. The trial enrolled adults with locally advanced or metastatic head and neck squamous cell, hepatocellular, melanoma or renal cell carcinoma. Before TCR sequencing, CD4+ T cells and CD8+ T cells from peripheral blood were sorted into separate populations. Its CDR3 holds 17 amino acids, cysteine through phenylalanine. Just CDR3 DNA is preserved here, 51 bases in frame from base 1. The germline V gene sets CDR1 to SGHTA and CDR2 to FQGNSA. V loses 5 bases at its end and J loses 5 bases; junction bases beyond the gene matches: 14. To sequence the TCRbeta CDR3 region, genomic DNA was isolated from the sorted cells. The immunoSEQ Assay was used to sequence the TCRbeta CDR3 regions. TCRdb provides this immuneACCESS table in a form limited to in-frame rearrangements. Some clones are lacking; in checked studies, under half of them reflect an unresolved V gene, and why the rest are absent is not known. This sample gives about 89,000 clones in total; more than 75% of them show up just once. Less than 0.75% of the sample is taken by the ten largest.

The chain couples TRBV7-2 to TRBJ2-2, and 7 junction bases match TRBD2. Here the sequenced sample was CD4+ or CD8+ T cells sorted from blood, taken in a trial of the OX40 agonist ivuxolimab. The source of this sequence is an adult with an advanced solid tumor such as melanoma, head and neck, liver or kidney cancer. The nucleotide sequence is TGTGCCAGCAGCCCGCGACTGGCGGGAGTGGGGACCGGGGAGCTGTTTTTT. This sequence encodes CASSPRLAGVGTGELFF.